These T cell receptor beta chains were read from a single sample in a study of OX40 agonist ivuxolimab in advanced cancers. Repertoires were generated with immunoSEQ multiplex PCR, while TCRdb's copy carries only in-frame clones and drops some. The table includes approximately 92,000 clones, 94% detected once. The sample in question was CD4+ or CD8+ T cells sorted from blood, obtained in a trial of the OX40 agonist ivuxolimab. These receptor sequences come from an adult with an advanced solid tumor such as melanoma, head and neck, liver or kidney cancer. Both conserved end residues are part of each CDR3. Fields, in order: clone size, CDR3 length, D gene, V gene, J gene, CDR3 protein, CDR3 DNA. D genes are given only for firm matches. Size values are once, few and many counts, or a class for expanded clones, and some rows have none.

-	12	-	TRBV2	TRBJ2-1	CASRWENNEQFF	TGTGCCAGCCGGTGGGAGAACAATGAGCAGTTCTTC
-	16	TRBD2	TRBV19	TRBJ2-1	CASSPPPVAGGPRQFF	TGTGCCAGTAGCCCACCCCCCGTAGCGGGGGGGCCACGGCAGTTCTTC
-	14	TRBD2	TRBV28	TRBJ2-5	CASLRGSLQETQYF	TGTGCCAGCTTGCGGGGGAGTCTCCAAGAGACCCAGTACTTC
-	13	TRBD1	TRBV27	TRBJ2-3	CASKGQNTDTQYF	TGTGCCAGCAAGGGACAGAACACAGATACGCAGTATTTT
-	13	TRBD1	TRBV9	TRBJ2-3	CASSGDSSDTQYF	TGTGCCAGCAGCGGGGACAGTTCGGATACGCAGTATTTT
-	17	TRBD1	TRBV27	TRBJ2-4	CASSTRTGPLAKNIQYF	TGTGCCAGCAGTACCCGGACAGGGCCTCTAGCCAAAAACATTCAGTACTTC
-	13	-	TRBV7-2	TRBJ2-7	CASSFGRLYEQYF	TGTGCCAGCAGCTTTGGCCGCCTCTACGAGCAGTACTTC
-	16	TRBD2	TRBV5-1	TRBJ2-6	CASVREGGAGANVLTF	TGCGCCAGCGTCCGGGAGGGAGGAGCTGGGGCCAACGTCCTGACTTTC
-	14	-	TRBV5-1	TRBJ2-5	CASSLVGAEETQYF	TGCGCCAGCAGCTTGGTTGGAGCTGAAGAGACCCAGTACTTC
-	14	-	TRBV11-2	TRBJ2-3	CASSLDPQFRTQYF	TGTGCCAGCAGCTTAGACCCCCAATTTCGTACGCAGTATTTT
-	14	-	TRBV5-6	TRBJ1-1	CASSLQVMNTEAFF	TGTGCCAGCAGCTTGCAGGTGATGAACACTGAAGCTTTCTTT
-	13	-	TRBV6-6	TRBJ1-1	CASTPRGNTEAFF	TGTGCCAGCACCCCGAGGGGTAACACTGAAGCTTTCTTT
-	13	-	TRBV5-4	TRBJ2-3	CASSRQGTDTQYF	TGTGCCAGCAGCCGACAGGGCACAGATACGCAGTATTTT
-	13	-	TRBV28	TRBJ1-2	CASSLWANYGYTF	TGTGCCAGCAGTTTATGGGCCAACTATGGCTACACCTTC
-	14	-	TRBV5-1	TRBJ1-1	CASSASGVNTEAFF	TGCGCCAGCAGCGCCTCCGGGGTGAACACTGAAGCTTTCTTT
-	13	TRBD1	TRBV19	TRBJ1-3	CASKGTAGNTIYF	TGTGCCAGTAAAGGGACAGCTGGAAACACCATATATTTT
-	15	-	TRBV6-5	TRBJ2-5	CASSHVRAGQETQYF	TGTGCCAGCAGCCACGTCAGGGCAGGCCAAGAGACCCAGTACTTC
-	13	TRBD1	TRBV5-1	TRBJ2-1	CASGYRGLNEQFF	TGCGCCAGCGGATACAGGGGGCTAAATGAGCAGTTCTTC
once	16	-	TRBV2	TRBJ1-5	CASQRRGKLGNQPQHF	TGTGCCAGCCAGAGAAGGGGGAAGTTGGGCAATCAGCCCCAGCATTTT
-	14	-	TRBV7-2	TRBJ1-4	CASSLLQRGEKLFF	TGTGCCAGCAGCTTATTACAGAGAGGTGAAAAACTGTTTTTT
-	14	-	TRBV27	TRBJ2-4	CASSLSWGENIQYF	TGTGCCAGCAGTTTGTCCTGGGGTGAAAACATTCAGTACTTC
-	14	TRBD2	TRBV10-3	TRBJ2-7	CAISIAGGTYEQYF	TGTGCCATCAGTATAGCGGGAGGGACTTACGAGCAGTACTTC